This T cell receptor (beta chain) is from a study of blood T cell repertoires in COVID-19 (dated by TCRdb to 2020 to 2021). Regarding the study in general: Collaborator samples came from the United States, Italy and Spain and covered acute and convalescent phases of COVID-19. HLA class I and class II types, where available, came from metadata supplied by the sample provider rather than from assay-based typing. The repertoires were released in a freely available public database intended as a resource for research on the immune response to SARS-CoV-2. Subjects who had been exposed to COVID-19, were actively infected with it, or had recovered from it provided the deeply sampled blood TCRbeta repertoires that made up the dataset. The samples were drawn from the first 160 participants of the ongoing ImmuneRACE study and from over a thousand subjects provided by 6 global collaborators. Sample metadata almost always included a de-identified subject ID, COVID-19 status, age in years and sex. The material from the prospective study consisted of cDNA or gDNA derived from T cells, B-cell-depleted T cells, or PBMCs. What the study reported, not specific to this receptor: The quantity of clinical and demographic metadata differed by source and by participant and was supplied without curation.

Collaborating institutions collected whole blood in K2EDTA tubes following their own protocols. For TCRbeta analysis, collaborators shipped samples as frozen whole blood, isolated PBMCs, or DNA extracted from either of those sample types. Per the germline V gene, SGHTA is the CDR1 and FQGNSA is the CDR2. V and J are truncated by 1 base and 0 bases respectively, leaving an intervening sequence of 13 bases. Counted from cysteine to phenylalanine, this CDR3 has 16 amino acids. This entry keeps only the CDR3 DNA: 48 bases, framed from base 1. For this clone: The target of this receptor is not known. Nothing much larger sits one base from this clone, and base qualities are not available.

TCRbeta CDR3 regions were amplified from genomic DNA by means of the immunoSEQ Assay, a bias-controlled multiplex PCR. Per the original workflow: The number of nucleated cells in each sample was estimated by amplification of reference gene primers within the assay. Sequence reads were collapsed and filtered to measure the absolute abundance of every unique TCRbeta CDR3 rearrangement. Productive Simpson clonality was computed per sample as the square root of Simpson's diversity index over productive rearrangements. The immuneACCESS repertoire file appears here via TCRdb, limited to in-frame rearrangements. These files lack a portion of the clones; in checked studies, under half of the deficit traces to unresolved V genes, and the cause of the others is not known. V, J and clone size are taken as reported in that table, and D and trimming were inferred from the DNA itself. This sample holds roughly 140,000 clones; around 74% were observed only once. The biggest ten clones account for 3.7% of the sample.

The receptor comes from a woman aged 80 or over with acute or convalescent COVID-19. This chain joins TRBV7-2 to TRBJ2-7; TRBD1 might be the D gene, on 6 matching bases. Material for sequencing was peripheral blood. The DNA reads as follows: TGTGCCAGCAGCTTAGTAAAAAACAGGGACTCCTACGAGCAGTACTTC. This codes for CASSLVKNRDSYEQYF.